This T cell receptor beta chain was documented in a study of OX40 agonist ivuxolimab in advanced cancers. Germline CDR1 is MNHEY and CDR2 is SVGAGI. The CDR3 extends over 14 amino acids. Only in-frame clones appear in the TCRdb table, and some are missing; sequencing was by immunoSEQ multiplex PCR. The profile covers 65,000 to 95,000 clones, with roughly 86% appearing a single time and 6.5% to 7.5% taken by the ten largest. The receptor was derived from an adult with an advanced solid tumor such as melanoma, head and neck, liver or kidney cancer. Sample: CD4+ or CD8+ T cells sorted from blood, taken in a trial of the OX40 agonist ivuxolimab. The gene calls are TRBV6-5 and TRBJ2-5; 8 positions match TRBD2. The DNA end is more similar to TRBJ2-7, so the J call may be wrong. The CDR3: CASGGGLAEHEQYF. Written as DNA, the CDR3 is TGTGCCAGCGGGGGTGGACTAGCCGAACACGAGCAGTACTTC.